Included here is one TCR beta chain sequence, with context. The data originate from a study of long-term antiretroviral therapy in people with HIV. The libraries were made with immunoSEQ v3.0 at survey level. TCRdb's table, derived via immunoSEQ multiplex PCR, lists solely in-frame clones and lacks some. The repertoire holds approximately 22,000 clones, with 80% to 85% as singletons. This CDR3 is built from 16 residues. V was cut by 1 base and J by 0 bases, with 10 bases left in between. Germline V gives CDR1 SGHTA, CDR2 FQGNSA. The receptor was isolated from a woman in her fifties or sixties with HIV. The sequences come from unsorted PBMCs, collected 1.9 years after starting antiretroviral therapy. J is TRBJ2-1 and V is TRBV7-2, with D unresolved. CDR3: CASSLVATSSYNEQFF. The CDR3 region has the DNA TGTGCCAGCAGCTTAGTTGCAACGAGCTCCTACAATGAGCAGTTCTTC.